These T cell receptor beta chains were read from a single sample in a study of T-cell memory formation after mild COVID-19. One entry per CDR3 protein results from TCRdb running MiXCR on the 5' RACE reads. The sample lists under 300,000 distinct CDR3 sequences, under 20% occurring once. Source material: PBMCs or a T cell subset sorted from them (not recorded which). The receptors shown here come from a man between 18 and 35 years old who had mild COVID-19 (a few samples of this study predate the infection). Cell type and time point are not known. Each CDR3 is given with its conserved first and last residue. The order of the fields is D gene, clone size, J gene, V gene, CDR3 protein, CDR3 DNA. The D gene is left open where the match is weak. The listing skips clone size in some rows; elsewhere it reads once, few, many or a size class.

D gene: .; clone size: .; J gene: TRBJ2-1; V gene: TRBV20-1; CDR3 protein: CSARTFQGINEQFF; CDR3 DNA: TGCAGTGCTAGAACGTTTCAGGGAATCAATGAGCAGTTCTTC
D gene: TRBD1; clone size: few; J gene: TRBJ1-2; V gene: TRBV7-6; CDR3 protein: CASSLGTGGASYTF; CDR3 DNA: TGTGCCAGCAGCCTCGGGACAGGGGGCGCGAGCTACACCTTC
D gene: .; clone size: .; J gene: TRBJ1-4; V gene: TRBV6-5; CDR3 protein: CASSLTMSVTNEKLFF; CDR3 DNA: TGTGCCAGCAGTCTCACGATGTCGGTAACTAATGAAAAACTGTTTTTT
D gene: .; clone size: .; J gene: TRBJ1-2; V gene: TRBV9; CDR3 protein: CASSPLSADSYGYTF; CDR3 DNA: TGTGCCAGCAGTCCGCTTTCGGCGGACAGCTATGGCTACACCTTC
D gene: .; clone size: .; J gene: TRBJ1-1; V gene: TRBV20-1; CDR3 protein: CSAREMGNTEAFF; CDR3 DNA: TGCAGTGCTAGAGAAATGGGGAACACTGAAGCTTTCTTT
D gene: .; clone size: few; J gene: TRBJ1-1; V gene: TRBV11-2; CDR3 protein: CASSSRGSMNTEAFF; CDR3 DNA: TGTGCCAGCAGCTCCCGGGGGAGCATGAACACTGAAGCTTTCTTT
D gene: .; clone size: .; J gene: TRBJ1-3; V gene: TRBV5-4; CDR3 protein: CASSLAGTGNTIYF; CDR3 DNA: TGTGCCAGCAGCTTGGCGGGGACTGGAAACACCATATATTTT
D gene: .; clone size: few; J gene: TRBJ2-3; V gene: TRBV4-3; CDR3 protein: CASSQEEARDTQYF; CDR3 DNA: TGCGCCAGCAGCCAAGAGGAGGCGAGAGATACGCAGTATTTT
D gene: TRBD1; clone size: many; J gene: TRBJ1-5; V gene: TRBV6-6; CDR3 protein: CASSYEAGTGANQPQHF; CDR3 DNA: TGTGCCAGCAGTTACGAAGCCGGGACAGGGGCTAATCAGCCCCAGCATTTT
D gene: .; clone size: .; J gene: TRBJ2-2; V gene: TRBV5-5; CDR3 protein: CASSPSPPTGELFF; CDR3 DNA: TGTGCCAGCAGCCCCTCGCCTCCCACCGGGGAGCTGTTTTTT
D gene: TRBD2; clone size: few; J gene: TRBJ2-1; V gene: TRBV11-2; CDR3 protein: CASSLSVPRTSRNEQFF; CDR3 DNA: TGTGCCAGCAGCTTAAGTGTGCCGAGGACTAGCAGGAATGAGCAGTTCTTC
D gene: .; clone size: .; J gene: TRBJ2-6; V gene: TRBV5-4; CDR3 protein: CASSLEGLGSGANVLTF; CDR3 DNA: TGTGCCAGCAGCTTAGAGGGGCTCGGCTCTGGGGCCAACGTCCTGACTTTC
D gene: TRBD1; clone size: few; J gene: TRBJ2-1; V gene: TRBV7-3; CDR3 protein: CASSLDRATYNEQFF; CDR3 DNA: TGTGCCAGCAGCTTAGACAGGGCCACCTACAATGAGCAGTTCTTC
D gene: .; clone size: many; J gene: TRBJ2-3; V gene: TRBV5-1; CDR3 protein: CASSLGGTSTDTQYF; CDR3 DNA: TGCGCCAGCAGCTTGGGAGGGACATCCACAGATACGCAGTATTTT
D gene: .; clone size: few; J gene: TRBJ2-3; V gene: TRBV5-1; CDR3 protein: CASSLAQGGATDTQYF; CDR3 DNA: TGCGCCAGCAGCTTGGCCCAGGGAGGCGCTACAGATACGCAGTATTTT
D gene: TRBD2; clone size: few; J gene: TRBJ2-1; V gene: TRBV29-1; CDR3 protein: CSAGGTTGSYNEQFF; CDR3 DNA: TGCAGCGCTGGAGGGACTACGGGCTCCTACAATGAGCAGTTCTTC
D gene: .; clone size: .; J gene: TRBJ1-5; V gene: TRBV7-2; CDR3 protein: CASSLIASSNQPQHF; CDR3 DNA: TGTGCCAGCAGCTTAATCGCAAGTAGCAATCAGCCCCAGCATTTT
D gene: .; clone size: .; J gene: TRBJ1-1; V gene: TRBV7-2; CDR3 protein: CASSEDSNTEAFF; CDR3 DNA: TGTGCCAGCAGCGAGGACTCGAACACTGAAGCTTTCTTT
D gene: .; clone size: many; J gene: TRBJ2-5; V gene: TRBV5-1; CDR3 protein: CASSFSTQETQYF; CDR3 DNA: TGCGCCAGCAGCTTTTCCACCCAAGAGACCCAGTACTTC
D gene: .; clone size: few; J gene: TRBJ1-2; V gene: TRBV7-9; CDR3 protein: CASTFTGNYGYTF; CDR3 DNA: TGTGCCAGCACCTTCACGGGGAACTATGGCTACACCTTC
D gene: .; clone size: many; J gene: TRBJ2-2; V gene: TRBV6-4; CDR3 protein: CASSDSGDTGELFF; CDR3 DNA: TGTGCCAGCAGTGACTCGGGGGATACCGGGGAGCTGTTTTTT
D gene: .; clone size: .; J gene: TRBJ2-1; V gene: TRBV7-2; CDR3 protein: CASSLENRFHNEQFF; CDR3 DNA: TGTGCCAGCAGCCTCGAAAACAGATTTCACAATGAGCAGTTCTTC
D gene: .; clone size: .; J gene: TRBJ2-1; V gene: TRBV5-1; CDR3 protein: CASSYRAGGNEQFF; CDR3 DNA: TGCGCCAGCTCCTACCGGGCCGGGGGCAATGAGCAGTTCTTC
D gene: TRBD1; clone size: .; J gene: TRBJ2-7; V gene: TRBV5-1; CDR3 protein: CASSMPWAGDRETYEQYF; CDR3 DNA: TGCGCCAGCAGCATGCCCTGGGCTGGGGACAGGGAGACCTACGAGCAGTACTTC
D gene: .; clone size: .; J gene: TRBJ2-2; V gene: TRBV28; CDR3 protein: CASTPGHITGELFF; CDR3 DNA: TGTGCCAGCACCCCGGGACACATCACCGGGGAGCTGTTTTTT
D gene: TRBD2; clone size: .; J gene: TRBJ2-2; V gene: TRBV20-1; CDR3 protein: CSARPAGGLTGELFF; CDR3 DNA: TGCAGTGCTAGACCAGCGGGGGGGCTAACCGGGGAGCTGTTTTTT
D gene: .; clone size: few; J gene: TRBJ2-5; V gene: TRBV5-1; CDR3 protein: CASSLTGTQETQYF; CDR3 DNA: TGCGCCAGCAGCTTGACAGGGACCCAAGAGACCCAGTACTTC
D gene: .; clone size: .; J gene: TRBJ2-3; V gene: TRBV4-1; CDR3 protein: CASSQEGAGLTDTQYF; CDR3 DNA: TGCGCCAGCAGCCAAGAGGGAGCAGGGTTGACAGATACGCAGTATTTT
D gene: .; clone size: .; J gene: TRBJ2-1; V gene: TRBV7-2; CDR3 protein: CASSLKGIDEQFF; CDR3 DNA: TGTGCCAGCAGCTTAAAGGGGATCGATGAGCAGTTCTTC